This TCR beta chain was sequenced during a study of CD8+CD57+ T cells in acquired aplastic anemia. This clonotype appeared once. Patients selected for sequencing had displayed CD8+CD57+ cell expansion by flow cytometry. Genomic DNA served as template for TCR beta VDJ and CDR3 profiling. TCRdb itself ran the reads through MiXCR, one entry per CDR3 protein. Of 270,000 or so distinct CDR3 sequences in the sample, about 80% were seen once. CDR3 size: 15 residues. J gave up 14 bases and V 1 base, and 16 bases lay outside the gene matches. Germline lookup yields CDR1 SGHVS and CDR2 FQNEAQ. Sequenced sample: sorted CD4+, CD8+, or CD8+CD57+ T cells (not recorded which) from PBMCs. This TCR was recovered from a human donor with aplastic anemia. This rearrangement joins TRBV7-8 to TRBJ2-5; 7 nucleotides agree with TRBD2. This CDR3 reads CASSLGGGPDTHHYF. CDR3 in DNA: TGTGCCAGCAGCTTAGGGGGGGGTCCCGATACGCACCATTACTTC. Together with reference TRBV7-8 and TRBJ2-5, the CDR3 gives the full variable domain: GAGVSQSPRYKVAKRGQDVALRCDPISGHVSLFWYQQALGQGPEFLTYFQNEAQLDKSGLPSDRFFAERPEGSVSTLKIQRTQQEDSAVYLCASSLGGGPDTHHYFGPGTRLLVL.